This paragraph covers one T cell receptor (beta chain) sequence. No antigen is known for it. The sample holds no much larger clone one base away, and base qualities are not on file. The record originates from a study of CD8 T cells in Susac syndrome (dated by TCRdb to about 2019). Context from the whole study: Among the Susac syndrome patients who were sequenced, clinically active disease was present in about six and clinical remission was observed in eight. Repertoire sequencing was used to test whether CD8+ T cell activation and differentiation in Susac syndrome was antigen driven. At blood withdrawal, Susac syndrome patients were either therapy-naive, taking corticosteroids (in some cases with IVIg as well), or taking IVIg alone. Clonality of the CD8+ T cell repertoire was compared between over ten healthy donors, approximately 14 Susac syndrome patients and about 15 multiple sclerosis patients. The paper's findings and limits, for the study overall: The TCR sequencing and HLA analysis was acknowledged to have included a relatively small number of individuals. In the total CD8+ and CD8+ TEMRA repertoires, around 15 and five Susac-specific public clones, respectively, were identified. Clonal expansion was observed in Susac syndrome CD8+ repertoires, with the highest expansion in CD8+ TEMRA cells and greater expansion in clinically active than in remitting patients.

High-throughput TCR beta sequencing profiled peripheral blood CD8+ and CD4+ T cells from healthy donors, Susac syndrome patients and multiple sclerosis patients. Recently defined diagnostic criteria for definite or probable disease were met by the Susac syndrome patients. Bulk CD8+ and CD4+ T cells were purified by magnetic negative isolation, whereas CD8+ TEMRA cells were enriched by FACS. Blood was collected in EDTA tubes and processed within 24 hours, with PBMCs isolated through density gradient centrifugation. PBMCs destined for TCR sequencing were cryopreserved in liquid nitrogen and later thawed in a 37 °C water bath. A purity of at least 90% was achieved for sorted or isolated CD4+, CD8+ and CD8+ TEMRA cells. RNA was extracted with the RNeasy kit and roughly 0.45 to 1 ug was reverse transcribed using random hexamers. TCR beta CDR3 regions were amplified with the immunoSEQ multiplex PCR assay covering 54 Vbeta and 13 Jbeta segments. To correct PCR amplification bias, a synthetic template baseline was used for both primer optimization and computational correction. The study's own analysis went as follows. Reads were assigned to V, D and J genes according to IMGT and analyzed in immunoSEQ Analyzer, with only productive sequences retained. Clonality was calculated as one minus the Shannon entropy normalized by log2 of the number of productive unique sequences. Public and private clones were assessed among the 100 most prevalent clones of each patient and control. Clones were defined as Susac-specific when absent from the healthy and MS cohorts, from approximately 1,100 published viral clones and from other ImmuneACCESS disease sequences. TCRdb reworked the public reads: Q25 trimming with fastp, MiXCR clone assembly, productive beta chains retained. A single entry per CDR3 protein holds the most common genes and DNA from its merged rows. TCRdb, not the authors, supplied the V and J calls. Present in this sample are about 90,000 distinct CDR3 sequences, 95% to 96% of which were seen just once. The ten most abundant clones make up around 0.62% of the sample.

CDR1 and CDR2, looked up from the germline V gene, are SGHDT and YYEEEE. Germline trimming: 3 bases from V, 2 bases from J; junction bases outside gene matches: 8. The CDR3 spans 18 residues, from the cysteine through the phenylalanine. Only CDR3 DNA remains: 54 bases, in frame from the first base. The TCR sequence derives from a human donor with Susac syndrome. In this chain, TRBV5-6 is recombined with TRBJ2-6; 10 central nucleotides agree with TRBD1. Sequences were obtained from CD8+ T cells from PBMCs. The DNA sequence is as follows: TGTGCCAGCAGCTCACCCGGACAGGGGGTGACTGGGGCCAACGTCCTGACTTTC. Its product reads: CASSSPGQGVTGANVLTF.